These 26 T cell receptor beta chains were all obtained from the same sample, sequenced in a study of PD-1 blockade in classical Hodgkin lymphoma. The protocol was immunoSEQ multiplex PCR, while the TCRdb copy is restricted to in-frame clones and leaves out a portion. Here the sample spans about 97,000 clones, approximately 80% being singletons. There was relapse after autologous stem cell transplantation in every patient, and there was variation in brentuximab vedotin exposure. The specimen comprised peripheral blood mononuclear cells (PBMCs), sampled at baseline. The receptors come from a human donor with classical Hodgkin lymphoma.

The chain combines TRBV30 with TRBJ2-2, with 11 bases aligning to TRBD2. CDR3 length: 14 amino acids. V lost 0 bases, J lost 8 bases, and 2 bases stayed unmatched. Germline V lookup: CDR1 GTSNPN, CDR2 SVGIG (reference sequence). CDR3 in amino acids: CAWSVLAGVGELFF. The CDR3 coding sequence is TGTGCCTGGAGTGTACTAGCGGGAGTTGGGGAGCTGTTTTTT.

This clone was picked up one time. The V call is TRBV10-3, the J call TRBJ2-5; D is unclear. Germline V gene lookup returns CDR1 ENHRY and CDR2 SYGVKD. The length of the CDR3 is 12 residues. V lost 7 bases and J lost 5, with 11 bases in between. CDR3 region: CAINSAGETQYF. CDR3 coding DNA: TGTGCCATCAACTCGGCCGGGGAGACCCAGTACTTC.

This chain joins TRBV5-6 and TRBJ2-7, with D possibly TRBD2 on 5 matching bases. The CDR3 consists of 13 residues. V was pared by 0 bases and J by 6 bases, with 10 bases between. Germline V gene lookup returns CDR1 SGHDT and CDR2 YYEEEE. In DNA, the CDR3 is TGTGCCAGCAGCTTGGAGTCTCGGGGCGAGCAGTACTTC. Translation gives CASSLESRGEQYF. The whole variable domain, filled in from reference TRBV5-6 and TRBJ2-7, reads DAGVTQSPTHLIKTRGQQVTLRCSPKSGHDTVSWYQQALGQGPQFIFQYYEEEERQRGNFPDRFSGHQFPNYSSELNVNALLLGDSALYLCASSLESRGEQYFGPGTRLTVT.

The rearrangement uses TRBV4-1 and TRBJ2-7, with TRBD2 matching 10 bases. V trimming: 4 bases; J trimming: 1 base; junction bases outside the gene matches: 7. Germline loops: CDR1 MGHRA, CDR2 YSYEKL. This CDR3 is 16 amino acids long. The CDR3 coding sequence is TGCGCCAGCAGCCCGAAGACACTAGCGGGGTCCTACGAGCAGTACTTC. Protein: CASSPKTLAGSYEQYF.

This chain joins TRBV9 and TRBJ2-3, with a weak D call TRBD1 (6 bases). Germline V CDR1 and CDR2: SGDLS, YYNGEE. CDR3 size: 16 residues. V lost 0 bases, J lost 3 bases, and 14 bases lay in between. The CDR3 here is CASSVAGGARTDTQYF. CDR3 DNA: TGTGCCAGCAGCGTAGCTGGGGGCGCTCGAACAGATACGCAGTATTTT.

The CDR3 is CAISEPTTEQVEAFF. As DNA, the CDR3 is TGTGCCATCAGTGAGCCAACTACAGAACAAGTTGAAGCTTTCTTT. The rearrangement joins TRBV10-3 to TRBJ1-1; no clear D gene. The ends were cut back, 2 bases at V and 7 bases at J, with 17 bases in the middle. Germline values: CDR1 ENHRY, CDR2 SYGVKD. This CDR3 has 15 residues.

The V and J genes are TRBV11-2 and TRBJ2-1; D remains unclear. The CDR3 has 13 amino acids. Trimming pared 5 bases from V and 6 bases from J, leaving 11 bases between. Germline CDR1 SGHAT, CDR2 FQNNGV. The CDR3 spells CASSLVVRNEQFF. For the CDR3, the DNA is TGTGCCAGCAGCCTAGTGGTGCGCAATGAGCAGTTCTTC. Filled out from reference TRBV11-2 and TRBJ2-1, the complete variable domain reads EAGVAQSPRYKIIEKRQSVAFWCNPISGHATLYWYQQILGQGPKLLIQFQNNGVVDDSQLPKDRFSAERLKGVDSTLKIQPAKLEDSAVYLCASSLVVRNEQFFGPGTRLTVL.

The chain combines TRBV25-1 with TRBJ2-7, with 8 bases lining up with TRBD1. Germline loops: CDR1 MGHDK, CDR2 SYGVNS. This CDR3 contains 15 residues. V gave up 1 base and J gave up 5 bases; unmatched junction bases: 7. CDR3 bases: TGTGCCAGCAGTGAATTGGTGTCAGGGGGCCACGAGCAGTACTTC. Encoded protein: CASSELVSGGHEQYF.

The chain couples TRBV27 to TRBJ2-1; D not resolved. Germline loops: CDR1 MNHEY, CDR2 SMNVEV (reference sequence). Trimming shortened V by 6 bases and J by 5 bases, and 11 bases separated the two germline ends. The CDR3 extends over 13 amino acids. CDR3 region: CASRGASNNEQFF. The CDR3 DNA is TGTGCCAGCAGGGGTGCGTCCAACAATGAGCAGTTCTTC.

This sequence joins TRBV5-4 and TRBJ1-2, with a possible D match to TRBD1 (6 bases). The CDR3 extends over 16 amino acids. The V gene's germline CDR1 is SGHNT and CDR2 YYREEE (reference sequence). V was cut by 5 bases and J by 3 bases, with 20 bases left in between. The CDR3 protein is CASRRGGTGQDYGYTF. The CDR3 DNA is TGTGCCAGCAGACGCGGCGGAACAGGGCAGGACTATGGCTACACCTTC.

The chain couples TRBV28 to TRBJ2-7; weak D call: TRBD1 (5 bases). Germline V gene data show CDR1 as MDHEN and CDR2 as SYDVKM. Trimming cost V 4 bases and J 1 base, with 14 bases left between them. The CDR3 extends over 15 amino acids. In DNA form, the CDR3 reads TGTGCCAGCAGTTCTACTGGGGCAGGGTCCTACGAGCAGTACTTC. It encodes CASSSTGAGSYEQYF.

The rearrangement uses TRBV6-4 and TRBJ2-5; D perhaps matches TRBD2 (5 bases). CDR1 is MRHNA and CDR2 is SNTAGT in the germline V gene. The CDR3 is 13 amino acids. Trimming pared 4 bases from V and 4 bases from J, leaving 10 bases between. The CDR3 DNA follows: TGTGCCAGCAGTGTGGAGGATGGAGAGACCCAGTACTTC. Amino acids: CASSVEDGETQYF.

The chain employs TRBV5-1 and TRBJ2-2; TRBD1 aligns across 7 bases. Germline V gene sequence: CDR1 SGHRS, CDR2 YFSETQ. The CDR3 loop spans 16 amino acids. Unmatched junction bases numbered 6, after V lost 4 bases and J lost 0 bases. CDR3 sequence (DNA): TGCGCCAGCAGCCCATTGGGGACAGCGAACACCGGGGAGCTGTTTTTT. This sequence encodes CASSPLGTANTGELFF.

J is TRBJ2-7 and V is TRBV19; D gene uncertain. Germline V gene lookup returns CDR1 LNHDA and CDR2 SQIVND (reference sequence). The CDR3 spans 14 residues. V lost 4 bases, J lost 3 bases, and 13 bases lay in between. The CDR3 nucleotides are TGTGCCAGTAGTACGTTGTATGGCCTCTACGAGCAGTACTTC. Its translation is CASSTLYGLYEQYF.

Worth noting for this clone: The sample carries other DNA sequences with the same CDR3. The chain recombines TRBV9 with TRBJ2-7; 10 nucleotides align to TRBD2. Looked up from germline, CDR1 is SGDLS and CDR2 is YYNGEE. CDR3 size: 15 residues. V shed 0 bases, J shed 4 bases, and the junction held 4 bases outside the gene matches. The CDR3 protein is CASSVGLAGVYEQYF. The CDR3 DNA reads TGTGCCAGCAGCGTAGGGCTAGCGGGGGTGTACGAGCAGTACTTC.

CDR3 loop: CASSQDGRLQTQYF. CDR3 sequence (DNA): TGCGCCAGCAGCCAGGATGGCCGACTCCAGACCCAGTACTTC. This chain links TRBV4-1 with TRBJ2-5; D uncertain. The CDR3 is 14 residues long. Germline V CDR1 and CDR2: MGHRA, YSYEKL. The ends were cut back, 3 bases at V and 6 bases at J, with 14 bases in the middle.

This clone occurred once. The gene calls are TRBV6-5 and TRBJ2-2; the D gene is possibly TRBD2 (6 bases). Germline V gene sequence: CDR1 MNHEY, CDR2 SVGAGI. CDR3 size: 14 residues. V lost 4 bases and J 5 bases, leaving 11 bases between the germline ends. CDR3 nucleotides: TGTGCCAGCAGTTGGAGGGCCGGAACCGGGGAGCTGTTTTTT. Protein sequence: CASSWRAGTGELFF.

This clone has a handful of counts. The chain links TRBV7-2 to TRBJ2-7; 10 bases agree with TRBD2. This CDR3 has 15 residues. V gave up 6 bases and J gave up 0 bases; unmatched junction bases: 5. Per germline, CDR1 SGHTA and CDR2 FQGNSA. CDR3 loop: CASRLTSGPSYEQYF. CDR3 DNA sequence: TGTGCCAGCAGATTGACTAGCGGGCCCTCCTACGAGCAGTACTTC.

The rearrangement joins TRBV12-5 to TRBJ2-1, with D tentatively TRBD2 (5 bases). Germline V gives CDR1 LGHNT, CDR2 FRNRAP. The CDR3 is 14 residues long. The V and J ends lost 1 base and 9 bases respectively, with 13 bases between them. For the CDR3, the DNA is TGTGCTAGTGGTTTGGCCGGGGAGCGCCGTGAGCAGTTCTTC. Protein: CASGLAGERREQFF.

The gene calls are TRBV11-2 and TRBJ2-7; 8 positions match TRBD2. Germline loops: CDR1 SGHAT, CDR2 FQNNGV. J gave up 3 bases and V 5 bases, and 15 bases lay outside the gene matches. There are 17 residues in the CDR3. DNA of the CDR3: TGTGCCAGCAGCCCCCGAGGTAGCGGGGCCAAGGACTACGAGCAGTACTTC. This codes for CASSPRGSGAKDYEQYF.

This chain links TRBV5-6 with TRBJ2-1; perhaps TRBD1 as D (5 bases). The CDR3 is 16 amino acids. Germline loops: CDR1 SGHDT, CDR2 YYEEEE. V dropped 4 bases and J dropped 0 bases, with 14 bases sitting between them. CDR3 loop: CASSPDSTPSYNEQFF. CDR3 DNA sequence: TGTGCCAGCAGCCCTGACAGTACCCCCTCCTACAATGAGCAGTTCTTC.

The chain uses TRBV5-4 and TRBJ2-5; the match to TRBD2 covers 10 bases. V shed 4 bases, J shed 2 bases, and the junction held 8 bases outside the gene matches. This CDR3 has 16 amino acids. Germline CDR1 is SGHNT and CDR2 is YYREEE (reference sequence). The CDR3 DNA follows: TGTGCCAGCAGCAGAGGACTAGCGGCTACTCAAGAGACCCAGTACTTC. As protein: CASSRGLAATQETQYF.

The chain combines TRBV18 with TRBJ2-3; D unresolved. In germline, CDR1 is KGHSH, CDR2 LQKENI. The CDR3 totals 13 residues. Trimming pared 8 bases from V and 1 base from J, leaving 10 bases between. The CDR3 reads CASASRGTDTQYF. Here the CDR3 DNA reads TGTGCCAGCGCCAGCCGGGGCACAGATACGCAGTATTTT.

V and J are TRBV6-5 and TRBJ1-3; perhaps TRBD1 as D (5 bases). CDR1 and CDR2 from the germline V gene are MNHEY and SVGAGI. Trimming shortened V by 5 bases and J by 0 bases, and 11 bases separated the two germline ends. CDR3 length: 15 amino acids. This CDR3 is CASSRGTASGNTIYF. Here the CDR3 DNA reads TGTGCCAGCAGTCGAGGGACGGCCTCTGGAAACACCATATATTTT.

The V and J genes are TRBV10-2 and TRBJ1-5; D ambiguous. There are 16 residues in the CDR3. V was pared by 6 bases and J by 4 bases, with 19 bases between. Germline loops: CDR1 WSHSY, CDR2 SAAADI. The CDR3 nucleotides are TGCGCCAGCAGGCGCGAGGGTGGTGGCCCTAATCAGCCCCAGCATTTT. Amino acids: CASRREGGGPNQPQHF.

In this sample, this clone turned up a few times. The chain joins TRBV2 to TRBJ2-1; 10 bases align to TRBD1. The V segment lost 2 bases and the J segment 9 bases; nucleotides outside the gene matches: 7. The germline V gene encodes CDR1 SNHLY and CDR2 FYNNEI. The CDR3 length is 15 residues. The DNA of the CDR3 is TGTGCCAGCAGTGAACCAGCGGGGACAGGGGTTGAGCAGTTCTTC. This codes for CASSEPAGTGVEQFF.